These 4 T cell receptor beta chains came from one sample sequenced in a study of cytomegalovirus exposure and HLA in healthy donors. The assay was immunoSEQ multiplex PCR, and TCRdb's table has in-frame clones only and misses some. The repertoire holds approximately 160,000 clones, with roughly nine tenths as singletons. What was sequenced was PBMCs. Receptor source: a woman aged 18-35 years in good health and CMV-seropositive.

The chain uses TRBV18 and TRBJ2-7, with 14 bases fitting TRBD2. The CDR3 contains 15 residues. Per germline, CDR1 KGHSH and CDR2 LQKENI. J gave up 2 bases and V 3 bases, and 0 bases lay outside the gene matches. CDR3 amino acids: CASSPGLAGAYEQYF. CDR3 bases: TGTGCCAGCTCACCGGGACTAGCGGGGGCCTACGAGCAGTACTTC.

This chain joins TRBV4-3 and TRBJ2-1, with 8 positions matching TRBD2. This CDR3 has 16 residues. Trimming at V came to 4 bases and at J to 8 bases, leaving 13 bases not matched to a gene. Germline V CDR1 and CDR2: LGHNA, YSLEER. The CDR3 bases are TGCGCCAGCAGCCCCCAGTTCCCCGGGACTAGTGATGAGCAGTTCTTC. It is translated as CASSPQFPGTSDEQFF.

This chain uses TRBV11-3 with TRBJ2-7; D may be TRBD2 (5 bases). The CDR3 length is 15 residues. Germline V gives CDR1 SGHNT, CDR2 YENEEA. Trimming stripped 1 base from V and 2 bases from J, with 12 bases between. CDR3 amino acids: CASSLGGTGTYEQYF. The CDR3 DNA is TGTGCCAGCAGCTTAGGTGGCACGGGGACCTACGAGCAGTACTTC.

The chain employs TRBV20-1 and TRBJ2-1, with D hard to call. CDR1 is DFQATT, CDR2 SNEGSKA, per germline (reference sequence). V was pared by 6 bases and J by 10 bases, with 13 bases between. There are 11 residues in the CDR3. In DNA form, the CDR3 reads TGCAGTGCCGCCGGGTCTCGGGAGCAGTTCTTC. It yields the protein CSAAGSREQFF.